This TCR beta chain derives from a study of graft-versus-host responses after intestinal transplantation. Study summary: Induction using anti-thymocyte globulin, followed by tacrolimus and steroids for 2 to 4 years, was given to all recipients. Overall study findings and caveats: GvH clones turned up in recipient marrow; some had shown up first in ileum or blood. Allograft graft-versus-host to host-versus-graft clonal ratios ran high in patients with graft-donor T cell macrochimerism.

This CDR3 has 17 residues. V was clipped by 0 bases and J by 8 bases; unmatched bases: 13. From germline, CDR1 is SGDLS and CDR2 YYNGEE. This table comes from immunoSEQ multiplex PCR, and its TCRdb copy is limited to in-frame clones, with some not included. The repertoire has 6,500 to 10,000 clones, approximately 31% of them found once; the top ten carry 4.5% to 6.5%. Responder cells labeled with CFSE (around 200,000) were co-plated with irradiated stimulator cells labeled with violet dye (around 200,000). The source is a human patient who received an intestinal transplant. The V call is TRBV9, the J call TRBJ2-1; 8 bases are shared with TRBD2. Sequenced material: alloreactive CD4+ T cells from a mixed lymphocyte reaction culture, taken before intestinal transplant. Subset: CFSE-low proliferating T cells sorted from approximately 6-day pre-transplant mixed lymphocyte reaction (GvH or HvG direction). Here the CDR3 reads CASSVAPSGRSLDEQFF. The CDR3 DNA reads TGTGCCAGCAGCGTAGCTCCGAGCGGGAGATCGTTGGATGAGCAGTTCTTC.